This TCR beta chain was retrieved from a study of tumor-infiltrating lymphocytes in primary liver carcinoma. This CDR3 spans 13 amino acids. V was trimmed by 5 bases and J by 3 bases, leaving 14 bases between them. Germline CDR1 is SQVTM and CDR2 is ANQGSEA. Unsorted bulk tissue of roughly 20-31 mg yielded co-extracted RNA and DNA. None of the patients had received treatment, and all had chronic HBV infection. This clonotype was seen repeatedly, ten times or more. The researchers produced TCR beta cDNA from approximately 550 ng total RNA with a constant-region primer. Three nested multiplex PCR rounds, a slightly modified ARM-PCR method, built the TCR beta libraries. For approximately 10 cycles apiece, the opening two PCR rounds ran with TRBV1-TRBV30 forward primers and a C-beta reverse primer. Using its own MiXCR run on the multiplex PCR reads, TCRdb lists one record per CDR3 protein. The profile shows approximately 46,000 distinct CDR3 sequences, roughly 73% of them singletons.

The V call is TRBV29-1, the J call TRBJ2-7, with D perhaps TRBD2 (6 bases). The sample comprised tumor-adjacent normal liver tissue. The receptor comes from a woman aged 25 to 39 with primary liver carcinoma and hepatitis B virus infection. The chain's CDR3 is CSVLGGSGYEQYF. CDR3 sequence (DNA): TGCAGCGTTTTGGGGGGTTCGGGCTACGAGCAGTACTTC.